Shown below are 9 T cell receptor beta chains from a single sample sequenced in a study of post-analysis software for immune sequencing data. Prepared libraries of TCR beta cDNA carried unique molecular identifiers. TCRdb re-analysed the PCR reads in MiXCR, keeping a single row per CDR3 protein. The table shows approximately 630,000 distinct CDR3 sequences, with approximately 60% occurring only once. What these receptors recognize is not known. Overall study findings and caveats: With TRBV5-6, TRBV5-1 and TRBV20-1 included, five TRBV segments were more frequent in patients than in controls.

The sample comprised blood. These TCRs come from a girl aged 2-10 years with multiple sclerosis.

The chain combines TRBV5-5 with TRBJ2-1; D is possibly TRBD1 or TRBD2 (7 bases each). This CDR3 is 17 amino acids long. Germline values: CDR1 SGHKS, CDR2 YYEKEE (reference sequence). Deletions cut 3 bases from V and 6 bases from J, with 22 bases between. In DNA form, the CDR3 reads TGTGCCAGCAGCTCCGGGTGGGGGGGGACAGTCCCCAATGAGCAGTTCTTC. It translates to CASSSGWGGTVPNEQFF.

This clonotype was seen a handful of times. The chain couples TRBV4-2 to TRBJ2-1; 9 nucleotides match TRBD2. The CDR3 covers 15 residues. Germline CDR1 reads LGHNA; CDR2 reads YNFKEQ. V was pared by 0 bases and J by 9 bases, with 6 bases of the junction left unmatched. The CDR3 sequence: CASSQEALAGIEQFF. CDR3 bases: TGTGCCAGCAGCCAAGAGGCGCTAGCGGGGATTGAGCAGTTCTTC.

This chain joins TRBV7-2 and TRBJ2-3; 12 bases are shared with TRBD2. The length of the CDR3 is 16 residues. The J segment lost 1 base and the V segment lost 6 bases, leaving 5 bases of the junction unmatched. From germline, CDR1 is SGHTA and CDR2 FQGNSA. In DNA form, the CDR3 reads TGTGCCAGCAGTTGGGCTAGCGGGGGGGGCACAGATACGCAGTATTTT. It translates to CASSWASGGGTDTQYF. The variable domain in full, with the rest retrieved from reference TRBV7-2 and TRBJ2-3, is GAGVSQSPSNKVTEKGKDVELRCDPISGHTALYWYRQSLGQGLEFLIYFQGNSAPDKSGLPSDRFSAERTGGSVSTLTIQRTQQEDSAVYLCASSWASGGGTDTQYFGPGTRLTVL.

The chain is built from TRBV11-2 and TRBJ2-3; 8 bases line up with TRBD1. The CDR3 contains 20 residues. Germline CDR1 and CDR2: SGHAT and FQNNGV. V lost 2 bases, J lost 0 bases, and 16 bases stayed unmatched. CDR3 region: CASSLTRGTGLFCSTDTQYF. Here the CDR3 DNA reads TGTGCCAGCAGCTTAACGAGAGGGACAGGACTCTTCTGCAGCACAGATACGCAGTATTTT.

The rearrangement links TRBV7-6 to TRBJ2-5, with D perhaps TRBD1 or TRBD2 (5 bases each). Germline CDR1 is SGHVS and CDR2 is FNYEAQ. This CDR3 spans 16 amino acids. V was trimmed by 4 bases and J by 4 bases, leaving 19 bases between them. CDR3 nucleotide sequence: TGTGCCAGCAGCTCCGGGACGTTAAGCTCAGGAGAGACCCAGTACTTC. It yields the protein CASSSGTLSSGETQYF.

This clonotype was counted only a few times. The genes are TRBV7-9 and TRBJ2-5, with 8 bases lining up with TRBD1. The J segment lost 4 bases and the V segment lost 2 bases, leaving 12 bases of the junction unmatched. The CDR3 length is 17 residues. In germline, CDR1 is SEHNR, CDR2 FQNEAQ (reference sequence). CDR3 DNA sequence: TGTGCCAGCAGCTTAACAAAAGCCCACGACAGGGGAGAGACCCAGTACTTC. Encoded protein: CASSLTKAHDRGETQYF.

The chain is built from TRBV7-8 and TRBJ1-5, with a tentative D call TRBD1 (5 bases). The germline V gene has CDR1 SGHVS and CDR2 FQNEAQ. The germline V and J ends were trimmed by 1 base and 3 bases, with 13 bases remaining between them. This CDR3 contains 16 residues. CDR3 protein: CASSLVPQEPNQPQHF. Here the CDR3 DNA reads TGTGCCAGCAGCTTAGTTCCACAGGAACCCAATCAGCCCCAGCATTTT.

This clonotype has more than one count but fewer than ten. At one of its ends the junction is not consistent with the germline gene, which may arise from a read error. The chain uses TRBV11-2 and TRBJ1-1, with 9 bases aligning to TRBD1. From germline, CDR1 is SGHAT and CDR2 FQNNGV. The CDR3 contains 15 residues. CDR3 sequence reads: CASSLPDRGNAEAFF. In DNA, the CDR3 is TGTGCCAGCAGCTTACCCGACAGGGGGAACGCTGAAGCTTTCTTT. The complete variable domain, with remaining parts taken from reference TRBV11-2 and TRBJ1-1, reads EAGVAQSPRYKIIEKRQSVAFWCNPISGHATLYWYQQILGQGPKLLIQFQNNGVVDDSQLPKDRFSAERLKGVDSTLKIQPAKLEDSAVYLCASSLPDRGNAEAFFGQGTRLTVV.

The rearrangement joins TRBV5-1 to TRBJ2-5; D is perhaps TRBD1 (6 bases). Judging by the DNA end, TRBJ2-7 fits better; the J call may be wrong. CDR1 and CDR2 from the germline V gene are SGHRS and YFSETQ. This CDR3 spans 14 amino acids. CDR3 nucleotide sequence: TGCGCCAGCAGCTTCGCAGGGGTTTTTTACGAGCAGTACTTC. Protein: CASSFAGVFYEQYF.